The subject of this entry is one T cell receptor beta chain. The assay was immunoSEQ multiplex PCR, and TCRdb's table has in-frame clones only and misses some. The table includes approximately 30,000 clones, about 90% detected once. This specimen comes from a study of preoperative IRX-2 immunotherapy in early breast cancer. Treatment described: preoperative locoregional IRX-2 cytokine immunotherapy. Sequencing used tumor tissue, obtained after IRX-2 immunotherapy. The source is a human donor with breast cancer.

In nucleotides, the CDR3 is TGTGCCAGCAGCCAACGACAGGGCGATAGGTATGGCTACACCTTC. Residues: CASSQRQGDRYGYTF. J is TRBJ1-2 and V is TRBV11-3, with TRBD1 identical over 7 bases. V dropped 5 bases and J dropped 5; count of bases not matched to a gene: 11. Germline loops: CDR1 SGHNT, CDR2 YENEEA. The CDR3 runs to 15 residues.